The rows below give T cell receptor beta chains drawn from one sample of a study of a mutant IDH1 vaccine in newly diagnosed glioma. Using immunoSEQ multiplex PCR, the repertoire was profiled, and TCRdb retains in-frame clones only, with some absent. The sample records tens of thousands of clones, roughly 82% being singletons. These TCRs' antigens remain unknown. The sequenced sample was PBMCs, obtained from a glioma patient whose treatment included an IDH1 peptide vaccine. The receptors were gathered from a woman in her late teens or twenties with glioma. Some clones in this sample may be carry-over from other donors' samples. CDR3s include the opening cysteine and the closing phenylalanine or tryptophan. The D gene is left open where the match is weak. Expanded clones get a size class; other rows say once, few or many, or leave the size out.

d_call,v_call,clone_size,j_call,cdr3_aa,cdr3_nt
TRBD2,TRBV4-1,-,TRBJ2-3,CASSHPGLAGGPRDTDTQYF,TGCGCCAGCAGCCACCCGGGACTAGCGGGAGGGCCTCGGGACACAGATACGCAGTATTTT
-,TRBV14,-,TRBJ2-2,CASRITGDRAGELFF,TGTGCCAGCAGGATCACAGGTGATCGGGCCGGGGAGCTGTTTTTT
-,TRBV6-1,-,TRBJ1-2,CASSEAESGAGYGYTF,TGTGCCAGCAGTGAAGCGGAATCAGGGGCCGGTTATGGCTACACCTTC
-,TRBV2,few,TRBJ1-1,CASVLGALNTEAFF,TGTGCCAGCGTTCTTGGGGCCCTGAACACTGAAGCTTTCTTT
-,TRBV5-1,-,TRBJ2-7,CASSLDPPGEQYF,TGCGCCAGCAGCTTGGATCCGCCCGGCGAGCAGTACTTC
-,TRBV21-1,-,TRBJ1-2,CASSGQTTNYGYTF,TGTGCCAGCTCCGGACAGACAACTAACTATGGCTACACCTTC
-,TRBV30,-,TRBJ1-2,CAWSVPGGGARGYTF,TGTGCCTGGAGTGTACCGGGTGGGGGGGCGCGAGGCTACACCTTC
TRBD2,TRBV13,few,TRBJ2-7,CASSSKTSGSSIEQYF,TGTGCCAGCAGCTCCAAGACTAGCGGGTCTAGCATCGAGCAGTACTTC
-,TRBV18,few,TRBJ2-7,CASSPKRAGASYEQYF,TGTGCCAGCTCCCCTAAAAGGGCGGGGGCCTCCTACGAGCAGTACTTC
-,TRBV15,once,TRBJ1-1,CATSRGTLNTEAFF,TGTGCCACCAGCAGAGGGACACTGAACACTGAAGCTTTCTTT
-,TRBV19,-,TRBJ2-7,CASRNTDEQYF,TGTGCCAGTAGGAACACAGACGAGCAGTACTTC
-,TRBV5-5,-,TRBJ2-5,CASSRSGQKETQYF,TGTGCCAGCAGCCGATCAGGACAGAAAGAGACCCAGTACTTC
-,TRBV11-2,-,TRBJ1-2,CASSLDSRAPGYTF,TGTGCCAGCAGCTTAGATTCGCGGGCGCCTGGCTACACCTTC
TRBD1,TRBV30,-,TRBJ1-1,CAWVWDRGSAEAFF,TGTGCCTGGGTATGGGACAGGGGAAGCGCTGAAGCTTTCTTT
-,TRBV5-1,-,TRBJ1-2,CASSWGTLDYGYTF,TGCGCCAGCAGCTGGGGGACCTTGGACTATGGCTACACCTTC
TRBD2,TRBV4-3,-,TRBJ2-5,CASSQVWTSGEETQYF,TGCGCCAGCAGCCAAGTCTGGACTAGCGGGGAAGAGACCCAGTACTTC
-,TRBV5-5,-,TRBJ2-7,CASSLAAGRYEQYF,TGTGCCAGCAGCTTGGCCGCGGGTAGGTACGAGCAGTACTTC
TRBD2,TRBV27,-,TRBJ2-5,CASSTLARETQYF,TGTGCCAGCAGTACACTAGCGCGAGAGACCCAGTACTTC
TRBD1,TRBV7-9,-,TRBJ1-3,CASSLRDRSSGNTIYF,TGTGCCAGCAGCTTAAGGGACAGGTCCTCTGGAAACACCATATATTTT
-,TRBV5-6,few,TRBJ1-1,CASSASGFTFF,TGTGCCAGCTCAGCGTCCGGGTTCACTTTCTTT
-,TRBV19,-,TRBJ2-7,CASTTSGGPYEQYF,TGTGCCAGTACCACGTCCGGAGGGCCCTACGAGCAGTACTTC
TRBD1,TRBV10-1,-,TRBJ2-2,CASSRTGNTGELFF,TGCGCCAGCAGCAGGACAGGGAACACCGGGGAGCTGTTTTTT
-,TRBV7-9,once,TRBJ2-7,CASSWTYEQYF,TGTGCCAGCAGCTGGACCTACGAGCAGTACTTC
-,TRBV27,-,TRBJ1-2,CASSSGGFGYTF,TGTGCCAGCAGTTCGGGGGGTTTTGGCTACACCTTC
-,TRBV29-1,few,TRBJ2-1,CSVETPTQAVRDEQFF,TGCAGCGTTGAGACCCCCACGCAAGCGGTAAGAGATGAGCAGTTCTTC
TRBD1,TRBV7-2,once,TRBJ1-2,CASSPPGQGFGGYTF,TGTGCCAGCAGCCCACCGGGACAGGGCTTTGGGGGCTACACCTTC
TRBD2,TRBV15,once,TRBJ2-1,CATSGSGRGYNEQFF,TGTGCCACCAGCGGTAGCGGGAGGGGCTACAATGAGCAGTTCTTC
-,TRBV4-1,-,TRBJ2-2,CASSPTNTGELFF,TGCGCCAGCAGCCCCACAAACACCGGGGAGCTGTTTTTT
-,TRBV5-1,-,TRBJ2-7,CASRADSLTYEQYF,TGCGCCAGCCGAGCAGACAGCCTCACCTACGAGCAGTACTTC
-,TRBV27,-,TRBJ1-4,CASSLSPRGTNEKLFF,TGTGCCAGCAGTTTATCTCCGAGGGGCACTAATGAAAAACTGTTTTTT
-,TRBV6-1,-,TRBJ1-1,CASSSNRDTEAFF,TGTGCCAGCAGTAGCAACAGGGACACTGAAGCTTTCTTT
-,TRBV5-1,-,TRBJ1-2,CASSLAGSGGYTF,TGCGCCAGCAGCTTGGCAGGGTCCGGGGGCTACACCTTC
-,TRBV7-2,-,TRBJ1-2,CASSPDGTWGYTF,TGTGCCAGCAGCCCGGACGGGACTTGGGGCTACACCTTC
TRBD1,TRBV30,-,TRBJ1-4,CAWGSGGITNEKLFF,TGTGCCTGGGGCTCAGGGGGCATCACTAACGAAAAACTGTTTTTT